This T cell receptor beta chain derives from a study of vaccination and CD4 T cells after COVID-19. The V gene's germline CDR1 is SEHNR and CDR2 FQNEAQ (reference sequence). The length of the CDR3 is 14 residues. V lost 0 bases, J lost 2 bases, and 7 bases lay in between. Turning to this clonotype: Its antigen is still unknown.

The Oncomine TCR Beta short-read assay was what sequenced the DNA obtained from cultured CD4+ T cells. Genomic DNA from cultured CD4+ T cells was extracted. TCRdb ran MiXCR on the PCR reads and lists one entry per CDR3 protein. Here the sample spans 20,000 to 30,000 distinct CDR3 sequences, about 67% being singletons. The treatment is: approximately nine-day PBMC culture with coronavirus spike peptide pools or control peptides (ViraFEST assay). Specimen: CD4+ T cells from blood, cultured in vitro, collected after SARS-CoV-2 vaccination. The source is a human donor who received a COVID-19 vaccine. The chain uses TRBV7-9 and TRBJ1-2; no firm D call. The CDR3 DNA follows: TGTGCCAGCAGCTTAGCTCACGGAAACTATGGCTACACCTTC. It translates to CASSLAHGNYGYTF.